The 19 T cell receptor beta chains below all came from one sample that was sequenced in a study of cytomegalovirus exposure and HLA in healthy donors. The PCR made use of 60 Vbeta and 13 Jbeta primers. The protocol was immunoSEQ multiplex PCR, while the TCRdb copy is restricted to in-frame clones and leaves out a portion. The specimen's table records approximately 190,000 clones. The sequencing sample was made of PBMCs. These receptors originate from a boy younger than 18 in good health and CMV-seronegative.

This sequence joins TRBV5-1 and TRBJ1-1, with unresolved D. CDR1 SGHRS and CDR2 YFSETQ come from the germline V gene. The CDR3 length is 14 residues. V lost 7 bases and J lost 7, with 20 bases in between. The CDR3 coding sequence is TGCGCCAGCGGCGGGTCTGTAGAGGGTTTTGAAGCTTTCTTT. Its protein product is CASGGSVEGFEAFF.

CDR3 amino acids: CASSQDQTGIPYEQYF. Here the CDR3 DNA reads TGCGCCAGCAGCCAAGATCAGACAGGGATCCCCTACGAGCAGTACTTC. This chain uses TRBV4-1 with TRBJ2-7, with 7 nucleotides matching TRBD1. From germline, CDR1 is MGHRA and CDR2 YSYEKL. V was pared by 0 bases and J by 2 bases, with 7 bases of the junction left unmatched. This CDR3 comprises 16 residues.

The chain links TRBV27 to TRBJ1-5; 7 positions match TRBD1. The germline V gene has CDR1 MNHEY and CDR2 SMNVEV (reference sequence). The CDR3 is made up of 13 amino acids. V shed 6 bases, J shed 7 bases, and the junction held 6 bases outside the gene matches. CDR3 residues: CASSQGVGQPQHF. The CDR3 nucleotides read TGTGCCAGCAGCCAGGGGGTGGGACAGCCCCAGCATTTT.

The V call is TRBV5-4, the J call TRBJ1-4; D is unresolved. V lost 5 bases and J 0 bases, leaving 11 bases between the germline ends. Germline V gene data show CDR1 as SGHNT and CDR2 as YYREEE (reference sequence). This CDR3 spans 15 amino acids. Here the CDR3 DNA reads TGTGCCAGCAGTAGGGCCGGGGCAACTAATGAAAAACTGTTTTTT. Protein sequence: CASSRAGATNEKLFF. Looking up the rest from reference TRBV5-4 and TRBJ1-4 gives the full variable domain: ETGVTQSPTHLIKTRGQQVTLRCSSQSGHNTVSWYQQALGQGPQFIFQYYREEENGRGNFPPRFSGLQFPNYSSELNVNALELDDSALYLCASSRAGATNEKLFFGSGTQLSVL.

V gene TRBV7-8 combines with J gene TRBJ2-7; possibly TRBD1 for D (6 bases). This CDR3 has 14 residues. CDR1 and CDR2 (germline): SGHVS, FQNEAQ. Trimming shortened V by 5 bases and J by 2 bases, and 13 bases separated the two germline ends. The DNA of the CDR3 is TGTGCCAGCAGCATCCGGGACAAGCCCTACGAGCAGTACTTC. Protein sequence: CASSIRDKPYEQYF.

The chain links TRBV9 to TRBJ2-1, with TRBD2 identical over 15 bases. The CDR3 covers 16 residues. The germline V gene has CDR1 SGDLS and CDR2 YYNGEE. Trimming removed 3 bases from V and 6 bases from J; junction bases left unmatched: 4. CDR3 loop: CASSAPGLAGGNEQFF. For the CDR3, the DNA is TGTGCCAGCAGCGCACCGGGACTAGCGGGGGGCAATGAGCAGTTCTTC.

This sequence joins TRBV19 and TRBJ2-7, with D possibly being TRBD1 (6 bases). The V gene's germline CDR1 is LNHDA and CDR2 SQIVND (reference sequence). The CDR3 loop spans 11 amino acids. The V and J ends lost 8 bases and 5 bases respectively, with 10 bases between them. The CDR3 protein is CASSAGDEQYF. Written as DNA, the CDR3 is TGTGCCAGTTCCGCAGGGGACGAGCAGTACTTC.

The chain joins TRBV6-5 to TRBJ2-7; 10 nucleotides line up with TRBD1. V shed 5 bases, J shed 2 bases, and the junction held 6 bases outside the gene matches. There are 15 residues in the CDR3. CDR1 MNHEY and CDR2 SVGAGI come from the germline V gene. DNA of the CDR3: TGTGCCAGCAGTCGGACGGGACAGGGGACCTACGAGCAGTACTTC. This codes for CASSRTGQGTYEQYF.

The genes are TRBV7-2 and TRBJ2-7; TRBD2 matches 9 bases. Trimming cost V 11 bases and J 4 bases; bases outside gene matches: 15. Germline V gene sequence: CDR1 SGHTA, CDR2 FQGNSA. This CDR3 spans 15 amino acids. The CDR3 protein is CAGQVQTSGPYEQYF. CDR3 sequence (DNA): TGTGCCGGTCAGGTCCAGACTAGCGGACCTTACGAGCAGTACTTC.

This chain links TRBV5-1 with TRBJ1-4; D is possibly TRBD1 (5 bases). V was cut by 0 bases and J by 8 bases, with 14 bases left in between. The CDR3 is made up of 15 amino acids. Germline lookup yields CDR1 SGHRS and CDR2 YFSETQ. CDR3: CASSLGWGGGEKLFF. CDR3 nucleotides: TGCGCCAGCAGCTTGGGCTGGGGGGGAGGCGAAAAACTGTTTTTT.

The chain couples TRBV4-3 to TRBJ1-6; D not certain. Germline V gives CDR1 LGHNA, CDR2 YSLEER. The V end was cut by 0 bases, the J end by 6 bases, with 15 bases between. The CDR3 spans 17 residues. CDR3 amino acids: CASSQEPHLLGNSPLHF. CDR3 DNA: TGCGCCAGCAGCCAAGAGCCACATCTTCTAGGTAATTCACCCCTCCACTTT.

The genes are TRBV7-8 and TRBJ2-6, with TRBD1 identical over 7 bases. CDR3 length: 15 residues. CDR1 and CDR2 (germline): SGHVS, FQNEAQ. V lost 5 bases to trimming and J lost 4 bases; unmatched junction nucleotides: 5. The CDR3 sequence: CASSLGTVGANVLTF. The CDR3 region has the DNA TGTGCCAGCAGCCTAGGGACAGTCGGGGCCAACGTCCTGACTTTC.

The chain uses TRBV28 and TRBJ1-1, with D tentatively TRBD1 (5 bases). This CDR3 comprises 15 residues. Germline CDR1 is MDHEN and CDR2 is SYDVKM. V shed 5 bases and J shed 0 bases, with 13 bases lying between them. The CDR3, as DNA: TGTGCCAGCAGTCCCGGGGGGTTCATGAACACTGAAGCTTTCTTT. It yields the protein CASSPGGFMNTEAFF.

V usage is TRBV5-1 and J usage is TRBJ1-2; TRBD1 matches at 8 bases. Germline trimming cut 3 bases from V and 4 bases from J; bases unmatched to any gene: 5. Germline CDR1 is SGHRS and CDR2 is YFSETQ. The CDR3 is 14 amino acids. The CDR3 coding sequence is TGCGCCAGCAGCTCGGGACAGGATGGCTATGGCTACACCTTC. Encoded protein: CASSSGQDGYGYTF. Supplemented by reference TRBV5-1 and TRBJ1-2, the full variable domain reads KAGVTQTPRYLIKTRGQQVTLSCSPISGHRSVSWYQQTPGQGLQFLFEYFSETQRNKGNFPGRFSGRQFSNSRSEMNVSTLELGDSALYLCASSSGQDGYGYTFGSGTRLTVV.

The CDR3 nucleotides read TGTGCCAGCAGCTTATCATCGGGGGGAGAGACCCAGTACTTC. It yields the protein CASSLSSGGETQYF. The rearrangement uses TRBV11-2 and TRBJ2-5, with 7 bases fitting TRBD2. The V gene end was trimmed by 2 bases and the J gene end by 4 bases; junction bases not matched to a gene: 4. The CDR3 is made up of 14 amino acids. Looked up from germline, CDR1 is SGHAT and CDR2 is FQNNGV.

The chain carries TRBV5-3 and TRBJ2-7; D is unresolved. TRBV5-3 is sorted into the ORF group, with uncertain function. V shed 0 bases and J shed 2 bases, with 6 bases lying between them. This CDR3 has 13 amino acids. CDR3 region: CARSLAEAYEQYF. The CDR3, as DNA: TGTGCCAGAAGCTTGGCAGAAGCCTACGAGCAGTACTTC.

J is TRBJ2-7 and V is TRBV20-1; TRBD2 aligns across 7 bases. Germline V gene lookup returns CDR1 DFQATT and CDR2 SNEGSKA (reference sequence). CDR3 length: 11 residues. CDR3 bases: TGCAGGGCTGCTAGCGGTATGGAGCAGTACTTC. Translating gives CRAASGMEQYF.

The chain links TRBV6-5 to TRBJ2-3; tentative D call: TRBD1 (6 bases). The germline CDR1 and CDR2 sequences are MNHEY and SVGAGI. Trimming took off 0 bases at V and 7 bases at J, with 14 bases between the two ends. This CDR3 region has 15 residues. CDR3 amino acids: CASSYSARGRNTQYF. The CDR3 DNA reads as TGTGCCAGCAGTTACTCTGCCAGGGGACGGAATACGCAGTATTTT.

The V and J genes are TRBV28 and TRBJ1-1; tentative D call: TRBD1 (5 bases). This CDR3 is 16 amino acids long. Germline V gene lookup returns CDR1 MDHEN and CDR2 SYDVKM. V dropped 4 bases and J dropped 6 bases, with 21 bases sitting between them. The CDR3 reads CASSYPVQQGKAEAFF. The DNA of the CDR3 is TGTGCCAGCAGTTATCCCGTTCAGCAGGGAAAGGCTGAAGCTTTCTTT.